This entry concerns a single T cell receptor beta chain. Its antigen remains unidentified. Just one base apart from a much larger clone, this may be a read error. This sample was included in a study of beta chain features in type 1 diabetes. Study details: There were approximately 110,000,000 sorted cells examined across all samples. Study findings and constraints: In every one of the four CD4+ subsets, TCRB CDR3s were moderately but significantly shorter in Type 1 diabetes patients.

All of the isolated RNA was reverse transcribed, so expressed TCRB transcripts were sequenced. TCRdb keeps only in-frame clones here, not all; method: immunoSEQ multiplex PCR. The table records around 300,000 clones, about 7.8% of them present only once. Source material: central memory CD4+ T cells from blood. The receptor was isolated from a woman aged 18-29 years in good health.

The chain's CDR3 is CASSPLAGGEQFF. DNA for the CDR3: TGTGCCAGCAGCCCACTAGCGGGAGGCGAGCAGTTCTTC. This sequence joins TRBV13 and TRBJ2-1; TRBD2 agrees at 12 bases. Germline-derived CDR1 and CDR2 are PRHDT and FYEKMQ (reference sequence). The CDR3 runs 13 residues. With V trimmed by 5 bases and J by 10 bases, 3 bases remained unmatched.